This T cell receptor (beta chain) was profiled in a study of blood T cell repertoires in COVID-19. Study background: The samples span acute and convalescent COVID-19 from the United States, Italy and Spain. Sources were T cells, B-cell-depleted T cells, or PBMCs; the material itself was cDNA or gDNA.

The CDR3 runs to 15 residues. The V end lost 3 bases, the J end lost 4 bases, and 16 bases lay between the germline ends. The germline gives CDR1 SGDLS, CDR2 YYNGEE. As handled by the study authors: Cell counts per sample came from amplifying reference gene primers. Produced via immunoSEQ multiplex PCR; TCRdb's table is partial and in-frame only. V and J calls and clone size come straight from that table; D and trimming were deduced from the DNA. The sample has tens of thousands of clones; roughly nine tenths are singletons. This sequence was found in a man aged 65-85 years with active COVID-19. The sequenced sample consisted of peripheral blood. This chain connects TRBV9 to TRBJ2-5; D is perhaps TRBD1 (6 bases). This chain's CDR3 is CASSAGTTGAETQYF. Written as DNA, the CDR3 is TGTGCCAGCAGCGCCGGGACAACAGGAGCAGAGACCCAGTACTTC.